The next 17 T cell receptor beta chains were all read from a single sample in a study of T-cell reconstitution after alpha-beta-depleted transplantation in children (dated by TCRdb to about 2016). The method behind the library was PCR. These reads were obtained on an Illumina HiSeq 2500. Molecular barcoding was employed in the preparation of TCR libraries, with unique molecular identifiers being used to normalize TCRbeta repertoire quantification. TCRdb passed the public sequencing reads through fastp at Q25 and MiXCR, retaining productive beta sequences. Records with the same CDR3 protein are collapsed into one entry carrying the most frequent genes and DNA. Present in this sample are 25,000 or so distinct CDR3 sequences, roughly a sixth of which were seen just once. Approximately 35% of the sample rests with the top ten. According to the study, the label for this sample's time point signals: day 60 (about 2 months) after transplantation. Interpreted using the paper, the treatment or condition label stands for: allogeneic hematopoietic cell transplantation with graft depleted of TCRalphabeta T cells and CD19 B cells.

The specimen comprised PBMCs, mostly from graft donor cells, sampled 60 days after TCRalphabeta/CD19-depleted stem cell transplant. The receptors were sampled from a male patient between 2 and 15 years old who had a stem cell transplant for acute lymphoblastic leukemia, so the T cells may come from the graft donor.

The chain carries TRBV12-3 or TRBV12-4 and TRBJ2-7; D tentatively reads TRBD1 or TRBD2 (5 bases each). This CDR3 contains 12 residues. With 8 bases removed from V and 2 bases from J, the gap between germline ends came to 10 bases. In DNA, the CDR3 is TGTGCCAGCCGGGACCCCCCCTACGAGCAGTACTTC. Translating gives CASRDPPYEQYF.

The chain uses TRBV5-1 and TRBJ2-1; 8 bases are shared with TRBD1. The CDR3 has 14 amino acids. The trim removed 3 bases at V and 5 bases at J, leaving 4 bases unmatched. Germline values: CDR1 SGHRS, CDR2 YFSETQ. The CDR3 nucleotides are TGCGCCAGCAGCTCCGGGACAGGAGACAATGAGCAGTTCTTC. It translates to CASSSGTGDNEQFF.

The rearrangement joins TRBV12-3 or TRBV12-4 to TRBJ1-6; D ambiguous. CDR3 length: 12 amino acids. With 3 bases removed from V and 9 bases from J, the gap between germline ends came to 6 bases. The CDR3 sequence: CASSFLSSPLHF. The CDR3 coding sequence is TGTGCCAGCAGTTTTTTGAGTTCACCCCTCCACTTT.

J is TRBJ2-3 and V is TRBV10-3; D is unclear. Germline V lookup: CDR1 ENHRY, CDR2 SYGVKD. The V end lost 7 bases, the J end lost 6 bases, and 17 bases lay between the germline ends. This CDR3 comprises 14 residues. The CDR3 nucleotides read TGTGCCATCATTCTCCCCCGGGCACTCGATACGCAGTATTTT. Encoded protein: CAIILPRALDTQYF.

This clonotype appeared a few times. The CDR3 region has the DNA TGTGCCAGCAGCCCCCCTCGGGGGCTCAAGGACACTGAAGCTTTCTTT. This gives the protein CASSPPRGLKDTEAFF. This chain uses TRBV7-9 with TRBJ1-1, with D possibly TRBD1 on 6 matching bases. The CDR3 runs 16 residues. Germline CDR1 SEHNR, CDR2 FQNEAQ (reference sequence). V lost 5 bases to trimming and J lost 3 bases, with 19 bases between them.

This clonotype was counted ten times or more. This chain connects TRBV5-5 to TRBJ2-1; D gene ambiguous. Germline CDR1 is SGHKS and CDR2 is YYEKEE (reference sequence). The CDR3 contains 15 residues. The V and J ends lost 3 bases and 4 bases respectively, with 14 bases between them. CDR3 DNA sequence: TGTGCCAGCAGCTCCCAACGGCAAAGGTACAATGAGCAGTTCTTC. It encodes CASSSQRQRYNEQFF.

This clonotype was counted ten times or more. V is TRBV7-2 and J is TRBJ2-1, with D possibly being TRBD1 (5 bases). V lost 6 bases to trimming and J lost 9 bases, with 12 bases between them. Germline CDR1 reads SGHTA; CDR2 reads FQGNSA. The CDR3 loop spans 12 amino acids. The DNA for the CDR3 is TGTGCCAGCAGACCCCAGGGCACTGAGCAGTTCTTC. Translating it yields CASRPQGTEQFF.

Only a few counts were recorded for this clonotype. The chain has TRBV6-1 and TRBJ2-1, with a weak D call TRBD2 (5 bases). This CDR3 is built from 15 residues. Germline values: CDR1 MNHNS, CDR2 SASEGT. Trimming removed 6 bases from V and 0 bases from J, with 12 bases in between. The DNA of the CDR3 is TGTGCCAGCAGCTCCGGACTTAGCTCCTACAATGAGCAGTTCTTC. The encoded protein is CASSSGLSSYNEQFF.

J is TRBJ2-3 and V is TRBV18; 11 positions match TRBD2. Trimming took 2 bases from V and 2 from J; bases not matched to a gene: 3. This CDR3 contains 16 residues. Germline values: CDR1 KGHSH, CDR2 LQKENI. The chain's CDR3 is CASSPLTSGDTDTQYF. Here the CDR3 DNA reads TGTGCCAGCTCACCATTGACTAGCGGGGACACAGATACGCAGTATTTT.

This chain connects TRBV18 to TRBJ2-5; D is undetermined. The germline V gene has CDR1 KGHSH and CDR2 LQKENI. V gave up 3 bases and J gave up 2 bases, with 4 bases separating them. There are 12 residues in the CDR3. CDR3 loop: CASSPGQETQYF. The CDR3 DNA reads TGTGCCAGCTCACCGGGACAAGAGACCCAGTACTTC.

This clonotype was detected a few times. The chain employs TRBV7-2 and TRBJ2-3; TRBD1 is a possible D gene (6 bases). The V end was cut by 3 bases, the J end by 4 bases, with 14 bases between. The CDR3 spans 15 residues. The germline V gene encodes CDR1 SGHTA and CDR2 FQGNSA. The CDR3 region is CASSFRGGGADTQYF. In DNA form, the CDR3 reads TGTGCCAGCAGCTTCCGAGGGGGTGGGGCAGATACGCAGTATTTT.

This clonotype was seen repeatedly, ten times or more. CDR3 nucleotide sequence: TGCAGCGTGGGGGGTGTAGATGAGCAGTTCTTC. As protein: CSVGGVDEQFF. The chain employs TRBV29-1 and TRBJ2-1; D might be TRBD2 (6 bases). The V end was cut by 6 bases, the J end by 8 bases, with 11 bases between. CDR1 is SQVTM, CDR2 ANQGSEA, per germline. The CDR3 has 11 amino acids.

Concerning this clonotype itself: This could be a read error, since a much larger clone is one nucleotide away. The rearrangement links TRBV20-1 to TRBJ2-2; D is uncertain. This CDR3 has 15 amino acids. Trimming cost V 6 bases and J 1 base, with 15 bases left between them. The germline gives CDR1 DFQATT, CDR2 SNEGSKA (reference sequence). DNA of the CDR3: TGCAGTGCCTTACTCTCGCTTGGGAACACCGGGGAGCTGTTTTTT. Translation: CSALLSLGNTGELFF.

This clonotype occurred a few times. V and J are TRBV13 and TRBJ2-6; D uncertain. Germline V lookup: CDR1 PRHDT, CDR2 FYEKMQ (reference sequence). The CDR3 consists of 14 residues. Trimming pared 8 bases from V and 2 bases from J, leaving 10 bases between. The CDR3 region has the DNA TGTGCCAGCCGAACCCCGACTGGGGCCAACGTCCTGACTTTC. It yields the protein CASRTPTGANVLTF.

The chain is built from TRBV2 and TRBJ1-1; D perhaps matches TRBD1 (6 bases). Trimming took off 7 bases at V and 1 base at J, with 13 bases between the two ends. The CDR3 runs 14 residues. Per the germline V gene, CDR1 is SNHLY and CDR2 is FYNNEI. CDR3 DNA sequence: TGTGCCAGCACCACAGGGTTCCGGAACACTGAAGCTTTCTTT. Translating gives CASTTGFRNTEAFF.

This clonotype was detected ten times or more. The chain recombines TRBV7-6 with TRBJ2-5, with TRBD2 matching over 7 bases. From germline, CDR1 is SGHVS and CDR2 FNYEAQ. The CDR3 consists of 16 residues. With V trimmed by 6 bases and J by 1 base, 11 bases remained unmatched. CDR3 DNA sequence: TGTGCCAGCAGATCCGAGGGTGGCGGGGGCCAAGAGACCCAGTACTTC. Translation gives CASRSEGGGGQETQYF.

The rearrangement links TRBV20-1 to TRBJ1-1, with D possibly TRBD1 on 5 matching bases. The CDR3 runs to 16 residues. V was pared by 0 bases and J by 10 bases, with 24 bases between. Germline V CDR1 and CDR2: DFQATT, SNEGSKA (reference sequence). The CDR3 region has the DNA TGCAGTGCTAGAGACCAAAGGGGCAGGCACTTTCTGGGAGCTTTCTTT. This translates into CSARDQRGRHFLGAFF.